The clone carrying this T cell receptor (beta chain) was seen only a few times. The antigen is undetermined. Time point defined: persistent/refractory GD, antithyroid drugs over 5 years with positive TRAb. Researchers made the TCR library from RNA that was extracted from PBMCs. This specimen belongs to a study of regulatory T cells in long-lasting Graves disease. Broader study findings: Reduced TCR diversity was observed in persistent Graves' patients versus newly diagnosed patients. Favored gene segments in persistent disease were TRBV28, TRBJ1-2 and TRBJ2-5.

The length of the CDR3 is 13 residues. CDR1 SGHDN and CDR2 FVKESK come from the germline V gene. Trimming took 6 bases from V and 7 from J, leaving 12 bases between them. Construction of the TCR beta libraries employed iRepertoire HTBI primers in conjunction with Arm-PCR of CDR3 regions. In TCRdb, the multiplex PCR reads were re-called with MiXCR into one record per CDR3 protein. The profile shows approximately 440,000 distinct CDR3 sequences, 23% of them singletons. The sample consisted of peripheral blood mononuclear cells (PBMCs), taken when the disease was refractory, from a patient treated with antithyroid drugs. This clonotype was sampled from a female donor with Graves disease. This rearrangement joins TRBV14 to TRBJ2-2, with D possibly being TRBD1 (5 bases). In DNA, the CDR3 is TGTGCCAGCAGTCAGCAGGGTTACGGGGAGCTGTTTTTT. Translating it yields CASSQQGYGELFF.